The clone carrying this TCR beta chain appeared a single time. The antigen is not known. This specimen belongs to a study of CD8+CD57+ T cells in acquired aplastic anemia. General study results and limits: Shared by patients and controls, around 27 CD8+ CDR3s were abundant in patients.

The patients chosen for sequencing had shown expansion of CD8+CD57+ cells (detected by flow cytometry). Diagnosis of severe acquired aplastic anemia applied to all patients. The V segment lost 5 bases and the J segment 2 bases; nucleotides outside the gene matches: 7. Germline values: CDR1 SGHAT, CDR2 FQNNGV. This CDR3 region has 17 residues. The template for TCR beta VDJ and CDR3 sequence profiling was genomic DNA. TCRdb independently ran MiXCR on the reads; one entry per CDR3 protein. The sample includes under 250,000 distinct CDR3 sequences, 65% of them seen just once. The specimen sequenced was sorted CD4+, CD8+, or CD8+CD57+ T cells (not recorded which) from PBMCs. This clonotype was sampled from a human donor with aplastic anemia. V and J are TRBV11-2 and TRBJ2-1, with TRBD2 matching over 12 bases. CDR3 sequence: CASSLWTSGETYNEQFF. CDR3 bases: TGTGCCAGCAGCCTCTGGACTAGCGGGGAGACCTACAATGAGCAGTTCTTC.